This passage covers 5 T cell receptor beta chains from one sample sequenced in a study of vaccination and CD4 T cells after COVID-19. The assay that was used to sequence DNA from cultured CD4+ T cells was the Oncomine TCR Beta short-read assay. One entry per CDR3 protein, called by TCRdb with MiXCR from the PCR reads. Of just under 20,000 distinct CDR3 sequences in the sample, about 40% were seen once. For these receptors, no antigen is known. The treatment here: approximately 9-day PBMC culture with coronavirus spike peptide pools or control peptides (ViraFEST assay). Sequencing used CD4+ T cells from blood, cultured in vitro, obtained before SARS-CoV-2 vaccination. These receptors were obtained from a human donor who received a COVID-19 vaccine.

This chain links TRBV28 with TRBJ2-7; 7 bases are a match to TRBD1. CDR1 and CDR2 from the germline V gene are MDHEN and SYDVKM. V was pared by 10 bases and J by 0 bases, with 15 bases of the junction left unmatched. CDR3 length: 16 residues. The DNA for the CDR3 is TGTGCCACCACGGACTGGGACAGTGCTGCCTCCTACGAGCAGTACTTC. Amino acids: CATTDWDSAASYEQYF.

The rearrangement joins TRBV2 to TRBJ1-6; TRBD1 matches at 7 bases. This CDR3 comprises 13 residues. V trimming: 6 bases; J trimming: 11 bases; junction bases outside the gene matches: 7. Germline CDR1 is SNHLY and CDR2 is FYNNEI. The CDR3 reads CASSRDRDPPLHF. The CDR3 nucleotides read TGTGCCAGCAGCCGGGACAGAGATCCACCCCTCCACTTT.

V usage is TRBV7-2 and J usage is TRBJ2-4; tentative D call: TRBD2 (6 bases). The CDR3 length is 15 residues. Germline lookup yields CDR1 SGHTA and CDR2 FQGNSA. Trimming removed 5 bases at V and 8 bases at J, with 19 bases between. The CDR3 coding sequence is TGTGCCAGCAGCGTTCAACTAGCCCGCGGGGACATTCAGTACTTC. As protein: CASSVQLARGDIQYF.

The chain uses TRBV20-1 and TRBJ1-2; D perhaps matches TRBD1 (5 bases). CDR1 and CDR2 (germline): DFQATT, SNEGSKA (reference sequence). V gave up 5 bases and J gave up 4 bases, with 20 bases separating them. The CDR3 is made up of 15 amino acids. The CDR3 nucleotides are TGCAGTGCTGAAAACCCGGGACCCAGACCCTATGGCTACACCTTC. This gives the protein CSAENPGPRPYGYTF.

This chain links TRBV7-6 with TRBJ1-1; D remains ambiguous. CDR1 is SGHVS and CDR2 is FNYEAQ in the germline V gene. V was clipped by 4 bases and J by 6 bases, with 9 bases between them. The CDR3 runs 12 residues. CDR3 nucleotides: TGTGCCAGCAGCTCCAGGACCTCTGAAGCTTTCTTT. It specifies CASSSRTSEAFF.